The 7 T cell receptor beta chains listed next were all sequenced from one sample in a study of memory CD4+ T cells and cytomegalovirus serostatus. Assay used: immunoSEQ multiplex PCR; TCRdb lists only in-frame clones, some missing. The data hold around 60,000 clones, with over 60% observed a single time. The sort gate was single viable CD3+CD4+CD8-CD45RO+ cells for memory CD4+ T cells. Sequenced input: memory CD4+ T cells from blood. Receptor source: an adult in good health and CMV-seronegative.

DNA of the CDR3: TGTGCCGCGGGGCAGGGAGCTTATAGCAATCAGCCCCAGCATTTT. Translating gives CAAGQGAYSNQPQHF. The V call is TRBV6-6, the J call TRBJ1-5, with D possibly matching TRBD1 (5 bases). Germline loops: CDR1 MNHNY, CDR2 SVGAGI (reference sequence). V gave up 11 bases and J gave up 0 bases, with 17 bases separating them. The CDR3 is 15 amino acids.

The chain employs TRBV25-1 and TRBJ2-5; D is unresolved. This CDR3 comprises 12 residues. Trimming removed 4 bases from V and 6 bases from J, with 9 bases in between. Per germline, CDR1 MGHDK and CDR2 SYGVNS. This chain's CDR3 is CASSAPLQTQYF. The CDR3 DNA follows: TGTGCCAGCAGTGCACCTCTGCAGACCCAGTACTTC. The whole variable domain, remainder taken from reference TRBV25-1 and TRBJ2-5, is EADIYQTPRYLVIGTGKKITLECSQTMGHDKMYWYQQDPGMELHLIHYSYGVNSTEKGDLSSESTVSRIRTEHFPLTLESARPSHTSQYLCASSAPLQTQYFGPGTRLLVL.

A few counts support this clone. The CDR3 DNA sequence: TGTGCCAGCAGCCAGCGGGAGTACGGGGAGCTGTTTTTT. Translated, it gives CASSQREYGELFF. V usage is TRBV5-4 and J usage is TRBJ2-2; 8 bases are shared with TRBD2. The CDR3 spans 13 residues. V dropped 4 bases and J dropped 7; count of bases not matched to a gene: 3. CDR1 SGHNT and CDR2 YYREEE come from the germline V gene (reference sequence).

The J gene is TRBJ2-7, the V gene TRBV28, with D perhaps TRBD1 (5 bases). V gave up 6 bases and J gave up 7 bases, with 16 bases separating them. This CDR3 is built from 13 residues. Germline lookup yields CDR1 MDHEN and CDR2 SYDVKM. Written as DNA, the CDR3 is TGTGCCAGCAGAGGGGCCCCTAAAGGAGAGCAGTACTTC. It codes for CASRGAPKGEQYF.

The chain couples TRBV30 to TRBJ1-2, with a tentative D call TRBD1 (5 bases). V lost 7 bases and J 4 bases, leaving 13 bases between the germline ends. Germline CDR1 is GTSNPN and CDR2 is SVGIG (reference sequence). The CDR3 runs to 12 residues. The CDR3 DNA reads TGTGCCTCCCCGGACATAAGCTATGGCTACACCTTC. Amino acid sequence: CASPDISYGYTF.

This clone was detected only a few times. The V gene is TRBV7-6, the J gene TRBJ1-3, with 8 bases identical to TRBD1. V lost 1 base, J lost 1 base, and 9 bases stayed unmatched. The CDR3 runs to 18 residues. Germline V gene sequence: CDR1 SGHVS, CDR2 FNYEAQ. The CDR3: CASSLVGDRGRSGNTIYF. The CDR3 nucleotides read TGTGCCAGCAGCTTAGTAGGCGACAGGGGAAGGTCTGGAAACACCATATATTTT.

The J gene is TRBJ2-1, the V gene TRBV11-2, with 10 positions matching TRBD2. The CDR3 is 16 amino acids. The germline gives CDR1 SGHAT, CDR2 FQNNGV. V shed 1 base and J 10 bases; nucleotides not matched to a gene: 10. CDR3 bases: TGTGCCAGCAGCTTAGCGGGGCTAGCGGGAGCGACGGAGCAGTTCTTC. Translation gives CASSLAGLAGATEQFF.